One sample yielded the 13 T cell receptor beta chains listed below, sequenced in a study of T-cell memory formation after mild COVID-19. TCRdb reanalysed the 5' RACE reads using MiXCR and keeps one entry per CDR3 protein. The profile shows fewer than 250,000 distinct CDR3 sequences, over 9.5% of them singletons. Sequencing input: PBMCs or a T cell subset sorted from them (not recorded which). These receptors came from a man aged 18-30 years who had mild COVID-19 (a few samples of this study predate the infection). Cell type and time point are not known.

There are many counts of this clonotype. An end of the junction differs from the germline gene, which may be a read error. The chain uses TRBV5-1 and TRBJ2-3, with D possibly being TRBD1 (6 bases). Germline V lookup: CDR1 SGHRS, CDR2 YFSETQ. This CDR3 comprises 13 residues. CDR3 region: CASSLDLRQVLHF. The CDR3 nucleotides are TGCGCCAGCAGCTTGGATCTGCGACAGGTTCTTCATTTT.

V usage is TRBV7-3 and J usage is TRBJ2-1; D is possibly TRBD2 (6 bases). Germline V gene sequence: CDR1 SGHTA, CDR2 FQGTGA. The CDR3 has 13 amino acids. The germline V and J ends were trimmed by 1 base and 9 bases, with 10 bases remaining between them. The CDR3 loop is CASSLMGGGEQFF. The CDR3, as DNA: TGTGCCAGCAGCTTAATGGGGGGAGGTGAGCAGTTCTTC.

The rearrangement links TRBV11-2 to TRBJ2-3, with a tentative D call TRBD1 (5 bases). With 7 bases removed from V and 4 bases from J, the gap between germline ends came to 15 bases. The germline V gene encodes CDR1 SGHAT and CDR2 FQNNGV. This CDR3 contains 14 residues. The CDR3 reads CASTNPWGADTQYF. DNA of the CDR3: TGTGCCAGCACCAATCCCTGGGGCGCAGATACGCAGTATTTT. The whole variable domain, filled in from reference TRBV11-2 and TRBJ2-3, reads EAGVAQSPRYKIIEKRQSVAFWCNPISGHATLYWYQQILGQGPKLLIQFQNNGVVDDSQLPKDRFSAERLKGVDSTLKIQPAKLEDSAVYLCASTNPWGADTQYFGPGTRLTVL.

This clonotype occurred a few times. V usage is TRBV3-1 and J usage is TRBJ1-4, with unresolved D. The V gene lost 2 bases and the J gene lost 7 bases, with 8 bases spanning the gap. Germline CDR1 and CDR2: LGHDT and YNNKEL (reference sequence). The CDR3 sequence is 13 residues long. This CDR3 reads CASSQLPAEKLFF. DNA for the CDR3: TGTGCCAGCAGCCAATTGCCAGCTGAAAAACTGTTTTTT. The whole variable domain, remainder taken from reference TRBV3-1 and TRBJ1-4, is DTAVSQTPKYLVTQMGNDKSIKCEQNLGHDTMYWYKQDSKKFLKIMFSYNNKELIINETVPNRFSPKSPDKAHLNLHINSLELGDSAVYFCASSQLPAEKLFFGSGTQLSVL.

V gene TRBV4-1 combines with J gene TRBJ1-2; D unclear. Trimming took off 4 bases at V and 4 bases at J, with 16 bases between the two ends. Per germline, CDR1 MGHRA and CDR2 YSYEKL. This CDR3 is 15 amino acids long. The CDR3, as DNA: TGCGCCAGCAGCCCCCAAACCTCTGGATTCTATGGCTACACCTTC. This encodes CASSPQTSGFYGYTF.

This clonotype appeared once. V is TRBV6-2 or TRBV6-3 and J is TRBJ2-1, with D perhaps assigned TRBD1 or TRBD2 (5 bases each). The CDR3 has 14 amino acids. The germline V and J ends were trimmed by 3 bases and 10 bases, with 16 bases remaining between them. The germline V gene has CDR1 MNHEY and CDR2 SVGEGT. CDR3 bases: TGTGCCAGCAGTTATTTGTGGGACGGAAGGGAGCAGTTCTTC. This sequence encodes CASSYLWDGREQFF.

The V call is TRBV5-6, the J call TRBJ2-5; 8 nucleotides agree with TRBD1. V lost 4 bases, J lost 5 bases, and 10 bases stayed unmatched. Germline V gives CDR1 SGHDT, CDR2 YYEEEE. This CDR3 comprises 15 residues. The CDR3 loop is CASSPPQGAWETQYF. DNA of the CDR3: TGTGCCAGCAGCCCTCCCCAGGGGGCATGGGAGACCCAGTACTTC.

The chain joins TRBV5-6 to TRBJ1-2, with TRBD1 identical over 7 bases. The CDR3 sequence is 15 residues long. V lost 2 bases and J lost 4; bases outside the gene matches: 8. Germline lookup yields CDR1 SGHDT and CDR2 YYEEEE. The CDR3 is CASSFGRGRSYGYTF. The CDR3 coding sequence is TGTGCCAGCAGCTTTGGTAGGGGGCGCAGCTATGGCTACACCTTC.

This clonotype was recorded at least ten times. This chain joins TRBV9 and TRBJ2-2; D remains unclear. From germline, CDR1 is SGDLS and CDR2 YYNGEE. Between the trimmed V and J ends, which lost 3 bases and 4 bases, there was a span of 1 base. This CDR3 contains 11 residues. The CDR3 DNA reads TGTGCCAGCAGCGCCACCGGGGAGCTGTTTTTT. It yields the protein CASSATGELFF.

This clonotype was detected many times. The chain recombines TRBV15 with TRBJ2-7; D unresolved. The CDR3 length is 14 residues. Trimming removed 0 bases at V and 7 bases at J, with 13 bases between. The germline CDR1 and CDR2 sequences are LNHNV and YYDKDF (reference sequence). CDR3 sequence: CATSRDPAGLEQYV. The CDR3 DNA sequence: TGTGCCACCAGCAGAGATCCGGCAGGCCTGGAGCAGTACGTC.

This clonotype was seen a few times. V gene TRBV6-5 combines with J gene TRBJ2-7; D gene unclear. Per the germline V gene, CDR1 is MNHEY and CDR2 is SVGAGI. This CDR3 has 11 residues. V was cut by 5 bases and J by 7 bases, with 9 bases left in between. CDR3 residues: CASSKGKEQYV. The CDR3 DNA sequence: TGTGCCAGCAGTAAGGGTAAAGAGCAGTACGTC.

V is TRBV4-3 and J is TRBJ1-2; 11 positions agree with TRBD1. Germline V gene sequence: CDR1 LGHNA, CDR2 YSLEER. The CDR3 is 15 amino acids. The V and J ends lost 5 bases and 4 bases, in that order; junction bases with no gene match: 6. CDR3 protein: CASSSRTGGGYGYTF. The DNA for the CDR3 is TGCGCCAGCAGCTCCCGGACAGGGGGCGGCTATGGCTACACCTTC.

The chain is built from TRBV7-8 and TRBJ1-1; no clear D. From germline, CDR1 is SGHVS and CDR2 FQNEAQ. The V end was cut by 2 bases, the J end by 1 base, with 8 bases between. The CDR3 totals 14 residues. CDR3: CASSLIRENTEAFF. CDR3 in DNA: TGTGCCAGCAGCTTAATTCGGGAGAACACTGAAGCTTTCTTT. The whole variable domain, remainder taken from reference TRBV7-8 and TRBJ1-1, is GAGVSQSPRYKVAKRGQDVALRCDPISGHVSLFWYQQALGQGPEFLTYFQNEAQLDKSGLPSDRFFAERPEGSVSTLKIQRTQQEDSAVYLCASSLIRENTEAFFGQGTRLTVV.